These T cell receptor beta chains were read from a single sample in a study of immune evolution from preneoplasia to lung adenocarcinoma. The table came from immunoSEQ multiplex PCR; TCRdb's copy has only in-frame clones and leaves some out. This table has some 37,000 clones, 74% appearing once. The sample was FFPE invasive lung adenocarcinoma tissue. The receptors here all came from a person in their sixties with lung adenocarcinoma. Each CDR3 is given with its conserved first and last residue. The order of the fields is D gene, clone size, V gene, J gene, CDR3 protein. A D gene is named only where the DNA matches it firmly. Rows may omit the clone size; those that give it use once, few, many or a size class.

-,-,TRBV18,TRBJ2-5,CASSPAAQRVRETQYF
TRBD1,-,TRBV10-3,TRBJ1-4,CAISTGATNEKLFF
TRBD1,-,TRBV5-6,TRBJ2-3,CASSMGQGLGSADTQYF
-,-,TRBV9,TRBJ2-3,CASSVDGSSTDTQYF
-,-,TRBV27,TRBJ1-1,CASSLWPPSGAFF
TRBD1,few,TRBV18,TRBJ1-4,CASSPTNSRTGGDEKLFF
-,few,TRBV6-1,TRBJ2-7,CASNRKSYEQYF
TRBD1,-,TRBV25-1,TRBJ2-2,CASSGTGASGELFF
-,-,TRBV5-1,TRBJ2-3,CASSLAPSALATDTQYF
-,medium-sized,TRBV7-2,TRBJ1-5,CASSLYNQPQHF
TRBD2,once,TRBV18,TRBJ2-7,CASSPRPTSGNYEQYF
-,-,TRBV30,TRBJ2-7,CAWTLMERSYEQYF
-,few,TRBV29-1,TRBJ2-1,CSVFRADEQFF
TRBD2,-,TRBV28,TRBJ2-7,CASSPATGGPLGEQYF
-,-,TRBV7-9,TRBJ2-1,CASSLSDDEQFF
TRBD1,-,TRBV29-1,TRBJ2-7,CSVEAGGQGSYEQYF
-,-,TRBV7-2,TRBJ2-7,CASSPNSIRGEQYF
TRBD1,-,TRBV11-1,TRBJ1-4,CASSGTGNEKLFF
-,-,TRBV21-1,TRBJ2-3,CASSWGPGCMRTDTQYF
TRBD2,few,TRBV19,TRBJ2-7,CASSKAGASYEQYF
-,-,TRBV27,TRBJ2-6,CASSLSSGANVLTF
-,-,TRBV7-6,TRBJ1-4,CASSPPAPNEKLFF
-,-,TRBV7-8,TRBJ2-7,CASSPEGVAASSYEQYF
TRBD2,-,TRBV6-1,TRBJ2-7,CASRTAGTYYEQYF
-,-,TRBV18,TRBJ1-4,CASSSLQHLTNEKLFF
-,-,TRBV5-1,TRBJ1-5,CASSLEGRQPQHF
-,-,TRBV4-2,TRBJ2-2,CASSPSGTSNTGELFF
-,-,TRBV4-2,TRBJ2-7,CASSPRRGSNEQYF
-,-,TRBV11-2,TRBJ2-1,CASSPAGNRAPQFF
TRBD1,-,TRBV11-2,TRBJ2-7,CASSPGQGGVEQYF
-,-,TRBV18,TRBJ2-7,CASSHPLGPYEQYF
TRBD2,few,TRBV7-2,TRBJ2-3,CASSSRGTSGRETDTQYF
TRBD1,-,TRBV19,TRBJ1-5,CASSLTGIRQPQHF
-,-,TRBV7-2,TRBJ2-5,CASRSSPGTQYF
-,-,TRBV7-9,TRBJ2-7,CASATGTYEQYF
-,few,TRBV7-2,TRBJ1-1,CASTGAFEGAFF
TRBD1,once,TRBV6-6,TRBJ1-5,CASRDRAVNQPQHF
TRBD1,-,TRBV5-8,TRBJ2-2,CASSLEGAGTGELFF
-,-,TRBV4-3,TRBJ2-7,CASSQLNAPSFYEQYF
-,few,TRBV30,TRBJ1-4,CAWSVGGTNEKLFF
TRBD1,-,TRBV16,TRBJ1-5,CASSQWSGTGGMNRNQPQHF
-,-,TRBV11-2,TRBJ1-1,CASSLLQRNTEAFF
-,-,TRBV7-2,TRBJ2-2,CASSFARAAMTGELFF